The T cell receptor beta chain under discussion was sequenced for a study of blood T cells in healthy people across ages. The germline V gene encodes CDR1 SGHTA and CDR2 FQGTGA. V lost 5 bases and J 1 base, leaving 13 bases between the germline ends. CDR3 size: 15 residues. Primers used in a second PCR of roughly 6 to 11 cycles were a sample-barcoded 5' primer and a J-beta primer mix. In TCRdb, the 5' RACE reads were re-called with MiXCR into one record per CDR3 protein. This sample has fewer than 800,000 distinct CDR3 sequences; about 32% occur once, and the top ten carry less than 20%. This clonotype has a count of ten or more. The antigen is undetermined. Overall study results and limits: PBMC samples, being unsorted, prevented any conclusive comparison of naive and antigen-experienced cells. The unknown donor CMV status may have confounded expanded clonotype changes.

Sequencing was done on a sample of blood. The TCR originated in a woman of 80 years or more in good health. The chain employs TRBV7-3 and TRBJ2-3; perhaps TRBD2 as D (7 bases). For the CDR3, the DNA is TGTGCCAGCAGCCTACAGGGAGGGCGCACAGATACGCAGTATTTT. The encoded protein is CASSLQGGRTDTQYF. The full variable domain, with the rest looked up from reference TRBV7-3 and TRBJ2-3, is GAGVSQTPSNKVTEKGKYVELRCDPISGHTALYWYRQSLGQGPEFLIYFQGTGAADDSGLPNDRFFAVRPEGSVSTLKIQRTERGDSAVYLCASSLQGGRTDTQYFGPGTRLTVL.